The 25 T cell receptor beta chains in this list originate from one sample, sequenced in a study of T-cell reconstitution after alpha-beta-depleted transplantation in children. Unique molecular identifiers were used to barcode this TCRbeta library. One entry per CDR3 protein results from TCRdb running MiXCR on the PCR reads. The profile shows 350,000 to 400,000 distinct CDR3 sequences, roughly 15% of them singletons. The sample was PBMCs, taken from the stem cell graft. The receptors were sampled from a human donor who donated a stem cell graft to a child with Fanconi anemia.

This clonotype was counted ten times or more. The V call is TRBV7-2, the J call TRBJ2-3; the D gene is possibly TRBD1 (7 bases). From germline, CDR1 is SGHTA and CDR2 FQGNSA. The CDR3 runs 14 residues. The V gene lost 5 bases and the J gene lost 7 bases, with 16 bases spanning the gap. This CDR3 reads CASSAGQPKYTQYF. The CDR3 DNA reads TGTGCCAGCAGCGCGGGACAGCCTAAATATACGCAGTATTTT.

This clonotype turned up a few times. The rearrangement joins TRBV12-3 or TRBV12-4 to TRBJ2-1, with D uncertain. This CDR3 region has 12 residues. The V end lost 5 bases, the J end lost 4 bases, and 6 bases lay between the germline ends. In DNA form, the CDR3 reads TGTGCCAGCAGTCCCCAATACAATGAGCAGTTCTTC. This codes for CASSPQYNEQFF.

The gene calls are TRBV18 and TRBJ2-5; D uncertain. From germline, CDR1 is KGHSH and CDR2 LQKENI. V lost 5 bases, J lost 0 bases, and 7 bases lay in between. The CDR3 length is 13 residues. The CDR3 is CASSVRNQETQYF. CDR3 sequence (DNA): TGTGCCAGCTCAGTGCGGAACCAAGAGACCCAGTACTTC.

This clonotype was counted between two and nine times. This chain links TRBV30 with TRBJ1-6; D is undetermined. The CDR3 spans 14 residues. The germline V gene has CDR1 GTSNPN and CDR2 SVGIG (reference sequence). V shed 0 bases and J shed 9 bases, with 12 bases lying between them. The CDR3 bases are TGTGCCTGGAGTGTTTTCGGGATTTCTTCACCCCTCCACTTT. This sequence encodes CAWSVFGISSPLHF.

This chain links TRBV10-3 with TRBJ2-3; TRBD1 might be the D (5 bases). V was clipped by 5 bases and J by 6 bases, with 9 bases between them. The CDR3 spans 12 residues. The germline V gene encodes CDR1 ENHRY and CDR2 SYGVKD. The CDR3 DNA sequence: TGTGCCATCAGTCCGACAGCGGATACGCAGTATTTT. It encodes CAISPTADTQYF.

This clonotype was counted a few times. This chain connects TRBV29-1 to TRBJ2-3; TRBD1 matches 11 bases. The J segment lost 5 bases and the V segment lost 6 bases, leaving 13 bases of the junction unmatched. This CDR3 comprises 16 residues. Germline loops: CDR1 SQVTM, CDR2 ANQGSEA. This chain's CDR3 is CSVVTGTGGGGDTQYF. CDR3 nucleotides: TGCAGCGTCGTAACTGGGACAGGGGGTGGGGGAGATACGCAGTATTTT.

This clonotype was seen a few times. The V and J genes are TRBV12-3 or TRBV12-4 and TRBJ1-1, with D uncertain. Trimming removed 5 bases at V and 3 bases at J, with 16 bases between. CDR3 length equals 15 residues. CDR3 in amino acids: CASSPRYAGDTEAFF. CDR3 coding DNA: TGTGCCAGCAGTCCCCGTTACGCTGGGGACACTGAAGCTTTCTTT.

The chain joins TRBV14 to TRBJ2-3, with 7 bases matching TRBD1. This CDR3 has 15 amino acids. V shed 3 bases, J shed 3 bases, and the junction held 6 bases outside the gene matches. Looked up from germline, CDR1 is SGHDN and CDR2 is FVKESK. The CDR3 bases are TGTGCCAGCAGCCACAGACAGGGATCGACAGATACGCAGTATTTT. Translating gives CASSHRQGSTDTQYF.

The chain uses TRBV20-1 and TRBJ1-5; D is perhaps TRBD1 (6 bases). The CDR3 covers 13 residues. Germline CDR1 DFQATT, CDR2 SNEGSKA (reference sequence). V lost 6 bases and J lost 4, with 13 bases in between. In DNA, the CDR3 is TGCAGTGCCAGGGGACGGAATAATCAGCCCCAGCATTTT. It translates to CSARGRNNQPQHF.

The table lists this clonotype with a few counts. The chain employs TRBV5-1 and TRBJ2-5; the match to TRBD2 covers 7 bases. CDR3 length: 15 amino acids. Germline values: CDR1 SGHRS, CDR2 YFSETQ. After removal of 5 bases from V and 5 bases from J, the junction contained 12 bases not matched to a gene. CDR3 sequence: CASSGRGLVFETQYF. In nucleotides, the CDR3 is TGCGCCAGCAGTGGGAGGGGATTGGTGTTCGAGACCCAGTACTTC.

This clonotype was counted only a few times. V and J are TRBV7-8 and TRBJ1-3; D is ambiguous. The CDR3 covers 15 residues. Per the germline V gene, CDR1 is SGHVS and CDR2 is FQNEAQ. Trimming took off 5 bases at V and 0 bases at J, with 11 bases between the two ends. The CDR3 coding sequence is TGTGCCAGCAGCGCAGAACGTCTCTCTGGAAACACCATATATTTT. This codes for CASSAERLSGNTIYF.

There are a few counts of this clonotype. This rearrangement joins TRBV6-1 to TRBJ2-7, with D unclear. CDR1 and CDR2 from the germline V gene are MNHNS and SASEGT. Trimming took off 5 bases at V and 3 bases at J, with 14 bases between the two ends. The CDR3 sequence is 14 residues long. CDR3 sequence: CASSKDGTLYEQYV. The CDR3 DNA is TGTGCCAGCAGTAAGGATGGCACCCTCTACGAGCAGTACGTC.

The chain combines TRBV14 with TRBJ1-2, with no clear D. Germline V lookup: CDR1 SGHDN, CDR2 FVKESK. CDR3 size: 13 residues. V lost 1 base to trimming and J lost 5 bases, with 8 bases between them. The CDR3 is CASSQVGIYGYTF. In DNA, the CDR3 is TGTGCCAGCAGCCAAGTCGGGATTTATGGCTACACCTTC.

The chain carries TRBV5-1 and TRBJ1-2; D possibly corresponds to TRBD1 (6 bases). V was pared by 2 bases and J by 1 base, with 12 bases between. CDR3 size: 15 residues. CDR1 SGHRS and CDR2 YFSETQ come from the germline V gene. The CDR3 protein is CASSFTGKGNYGYTF. Written as DNA, the CDR3 is TGCGCCAGCAGCTTTACAGGGAAGGGTAACTATGGCTACACCTTC.

This clonotype was detected many times. The J gene is TRBJ1-1, the V gene TRBV3-1; D call uncertain. The CDR3 totals 12 residues. Trimming pared 1 base from V and 0 bases from J, leaving 0 bases between. Germline CDR1 reads LGHDT; CDR2 reads YNNKEL (reference sequence). As DNA, the CDR3 is TGTGCCAGCAGCCAAGTGAACACTGAAGCTTTCTTT. Protein: CASSQVNTEAFF.

The genes are TRBV3-1 and TRBJ2-7; D gene unclear. Trimming cost V 0 bases and J 3 bases, with 9 bases left between them. The CDR3 consists of 14 residues. Germline assignment: CDR1 LGHDT and CDR2 YNNKEL (reference sequence). In DNA, the CDR3 is TGTGCCAGCAGCCAAGAGAAACAGAGCTACGAGCAGTACGTC. This sequence encodes CASSQEKQSYEQYV.

This clonotype came up many times. V and J are TRBV5-1 and TRBJ1-1; D is ambiguous. The CDR3 has 14 residues. Per germline, CDR1 SGHRS and CDR2 YFSETQ. Between the trimmed V and J ends, which lost 3 bases and 1 base, there was a span of 10 bases. For the CDR3, the DNA is TGCGCCAGCAGCTCGGACCCTTCGAACACTGAAGCTTTCTTT. This encodes CASSSDPSNTEAFF.

This clonotype appeared a few times. The chain is built from TRBV20-1 and TRBJ2-7; D is unresolved. Per germline, CDR1 DFQATT and CDR2 SNEGSKA (reference sequence). Trimming pared 5 bases from V and 1 base from J, leaving 6 bases between. There are 11 residues in the CDR3. In nucleotides, the CDR3 is TGCAGTGCTGAGGATTCCTACGAGCAGTACTTC. Translated, it gives CSAEDSYEQYF.

This clonotype was detected ten times or more. The chain couples TRBV7-6 to TRBJ1-3; no firm D call. The germline gives CDR1 SGHVS, CDR2 FNYEAQ. CDR3 length equals 15 residues. With 4 bases removed from V and 0 bases from J, the gap between germline ends came to 10 bases. The CDR3 DNA reads as TGTGCCAGCAGCTCGGCTGGCGGCTCTGGAAACACCATATATTTT. Its protein is CASSSAGGSGNTIYF.

Points on this clonotype: Without the conserved terminal phenylalanine or tryptophan, this CDR3 likely stems from a read error. The chain uses TRBV5-1 and TRBJ1-2; D not certain. V was trimmed by 0 bases and J by 8 bases, leaving 14 bases between them. This CDR3 comprises 14 residues. Germline lookup yields CDR1 SGHRS and CDR2 YFSETQ. CDR3 DNA: TGCGCCAGCAGCTTGGCCGGTGTCACTTGGGGCTACACCTGC. As protein: CASSLAGVTWGYTC.

This clonotype was picked up many times. The chain couples TRBV2 to TRBJ1-2, with TRBD1 identical over 8 bases. This CDR3 contains 14 residues. The germline V gene encodes CDR1 SNHLY and CDR2 FYNNEI. J was trimmed by 3 bases and V by 7 bases; bases with no gene match: 7. The CDR3 coding sequence is TGTGCCAGCACCAGACAGGGGACGGACTATGGCTACACCTTC. Its translation is CASTRQGTDYGYTF.

This chain links TRBV20-1 with TRBJ2-3; no definite D call. The CDR3 is made up of 14 amino acids. Germline CDR1 is DFQATT and CDR2 is SNEGSKA (reference sequence). V lost 2 bases, J lost 1 base, and 10 bases lay in between. The CDR3 reads CSARWVARTDTQYF. The CDR3 DNA follows: TGCAGTGCTAGATGGGTAGCCCGCACAGATACGCAGTATTTT.

This chain connects TRBV7-6 to TRBJ1-1; possibly TRBD1 for D (6 bases). Per germline, CDR1 SGHVS and CDR2 FNYEAQ. V was trimmed by 1 base and J by 4 bases, leaving 10 bases between them. The CDR3 sequence is 14 residues long. CDR3 sequence (DNA): TGTGCCAGCAGCTTAGGGGGGCTCGGCACTGAAGCTTTCTTT. This codes for CASSLGGLGTEAFF.

This sequence joins TRBV7-9 and TRBJ2-5; the D gene is possibly TRBD2 (7 bases). The V gene lost 4 bases and the J gene lost 4 bases, with 19 bases spanning the gap. This CDR3 has 16 amino acids. Germline V gene lookup returns CDR1 SEHNR and CDR2 FQNEAQ (reference sequence). The CDR3 sequence is CASSWGSSGGGETQYF. The CDR3 nucleotides read TGTGCCAGCAGCTGGGGGTCCTCGGGGGGCGGAGAGACCCAGTACTTC.

The chain recombines TRBV5-1 with TRBJ1-6, with TRBD1 matching over 8 bases. Germline lookup yields CDR1 SGHRS and CDR2 YFSETQ. The trim removed 0 bases at V and 5 bases at J, leaving 4 bases unmatched. This CDR3 has 16 amino acids. CDR3 bases: TGCGCCAGCAGCTTGGAGTCACAGGGGGATAATTCACCCCTCCACTTT. Its protein is CASSLESQGDNSPLHF.